This TCR beta chain stems from a study of blood T cells in healthy people across ages. Study overall: In model experiments, template switching was able to capture about one barcoded beta molecule for every two T cells that were present.

Donors ranged from about 6 to 90 years old and were healthy Caucasians in Russia. Isolation yielded PBMCs, at least 7 million per sample, in every case. Alongside a J-beta primer mix, a sample-barcoded 5' primer served in a second PCR lasting about 7 to 11 cycles. TCRdb reanalysed the 5' RACE reads using MiXCR and keeps one entry per CDR3 protein. The table records about 970,000 distinct CDR3 sequences, just over 50% of them present only once. The source material was blood. This clonotype was sampled from a woman in her sixties in good health.

The CDR3 spells CASSSPQGQGETQYF. The DNA of the CDR3 is TGTGCCAGCAGCTCCCCACAGGGGCAGGGAGAGACCCAGTACTTC. The chain couples TRBV7-2 to TRBJ2-5; 7 bases agree with TRBD1. J was trimmed by 4 bases and V by 4 bases; bases with no gene match: 9. There are 15 residues in the CDR3. Germline-derived CDR1 and CDR2 are SGHTA and FQGNSA.